The 28 T cell receptor beta chains reported below all come from one sample, sequenced in a study of blood T cell repertoires in COVID-19. Sequencing used immunoSEQ multiplex PCR; TCRdb keeps in-frame clones, though not all of them. In the table there are over 200,000 clones, roughly 86% of which are singletons. Sample: peripheral blood. These receptor sequences come from a woman aged 60-70 years with acute or convalescent COVID-19.

J is TRBJ2-1 and V is TRBV6-5, with 14 nucleotides matching TRBD2. Germline-derived CDR1 and CDR2 are MNHEY and SVGAGI. J was trimmed by 7 bases and V by 6 bases; bases with no gene match: 5. There are 15 residues in the CDR3. CDR3 loop: CASSGGTSGSNEQFF. The CDR3 DNA reads TGTGCCAGCAGCGGCGGGACTAGCGGGAGTAATGAGCAGTTCTTC.

V usage is TRBV4-3 and J usage is TRBJ2-7; possibly TRBD2 for D (6 bases). The CDR3 is 16 residues long. V was pared by 5 bases and J by 1 base, with 18 bases between. The germline gives CDR1 LGHNA, CDR2 YSLEER. The CDR3 DNA sequence: TGCGCCAGCAGCGCGGGATTTTCCGGACTTTCCTACGAGCAGTACTTC. Translating it yields CASSAGFSGLSYEQYF.

CDR3 sequence reads: CASSVHIISGNTIYF. The CDR3 nucleotides read TGTGCCAGCAGCGTACACATAATCTCTGGAAACACCATATATTTT. V is TRBV11-2 and J is TRBJ1-3, with D uncertain. Germline CDR1 SGHAT, CDR2 FQNNGV. The V gene lost 5 bases and the J gene lost 0 bases, with 11 bases spanning the gap. CDR3 length: 15 residues.

The gene calls are TRBV7-9 and TRBJ1-2; TRBD1 agrees at 9 bases. CDR1 and CDR2 (germline): SEHNR, FQNEAQ (reference sequence). The CDR3 extends over 13 amino acids. After removal of 5 bases from V and 3 bases from J, the junction contained 1 base not matched to a gene. The CDR3 sequence is CASSRTGDYGYTF. Written as DNA, the CDR3 is TGTGCCAGCAGCCGGACAGGGGACTATGGCTACACCTTC.

The chain recombines TRBV14 with TRBJ1-5, with TRBD1 as a possible D gene (6 bases). The CDR3 consists of 20 residues. The V end was cut by 3 bases, the J end by 2 bases, with 26 bases between. Germline assignment: CDR1 SGHDN and CDR2 FVKESK. The CDR3 sequence: CASSHLIWRGQKKGNQPQHF. DNA for the CDR3: TGTGCCAGCAGCCACCTAATATGGCGGGGGCAGAAGAAGGGCAATCAGCCCCAGCATTTT.

The chain joins TRBV5-6 to TRBJ1-6; tentatively, D is TRBD1 (6 bases). Germline V gene data show CDR1 as SGHDT and CDR2 as YYEEEE. The ends were cut back, 4 bases at V and 0 bases at J, with 8 bases in the middle. CDR3 size: 15 residues. DNA for the CDR3: TGTGCCAGCAGCGTAGGGGGCTCCTATAATTCACCCCTCCACTTT. Its translation is CASSVGGSYNSPLHF.

Only a few counts were recorded for this clone. The rearrangement joins TRBV7-9 to TRBJ1-2, with TRBD1 matching over 8 bases. CDR3 size: 15 residues. Germline CDR1 is SEHNR and CDR2 is FQNEAQ (reference sequence). J lost 7 bases, V lost 1 base, and 8 bases had no gene match. In DNA form, the CDR3 reads TGTGCCAGCAGCTTAGGACAGGGGCCTGCTCTTGGCTACACCTTC. Residues: CASSLGQGPALGYTF.

The V gene is TRBV6-1, the J gene TRBJ2-3; maybe TRBD1 (5 bases). The CDR3 is made up of 14 amino acids. Germline V gene data show CDR1 as MNHNS and CDR2 as SASEGT. V lost 0 bases to trimming and J lost 2 bases, with 6 bases between them. The CDR3 loop is CASSEARVTDTQYF. The CDR3 region has the DNA TGTGCCAGCAGTGAAGCCAGGGTCACAGATACGCAGTATTTT.

This rearrangement joins TRBV7-9 to TRBJ2-7, with D possibly being TRBD1 (6 bases). Per the germline V gene, CDR1 is SEHNR and CDR2 is FQNEAQ (reference sequence). The CDR3 extends over 15 amino acids. Trimming stripped 2 bases from V and 6 bases from J, with 17 bases between. This CDR3 reads CASSLFTGSSREQYF. The CDR3 DNA reads TGTGCCAGCAGCTTATTCACAGGGTCATCGCGCGAGCAGTACTTC.

This sequence joins TRBV30 and TRBJ1-2; 7 nucleotides align to TRBD1. Germline loops: CDR1 GTSNPN, CDR2 SVGIG (reference sequence). The junction had 7 bases not matched to a gene; V was cut back by 8 bases and J by 4 bases. The CDR3 totals 12 residues. CDR3 nucleotides: TGTGCCCGGGCAGGGGGTATCTATGGCTACACCTTC. Translated: CARAGGIYGYTF.

The chain recombines TRBV7-9 with TRBJ1-1; D gene uncertain. The length of the CDR3 is 12 residues. V dropped 5 bases and J dropped 3 bases, with 7 bases sitting between them. Germline CDR1 is SEHNR and CDR2 is FQNEAQ (reference sequence). For the CDR3, the DNA is TGTGCCAGCAGCCCGGGGTACACTGAAGCTTTCTTT. The encoded protein is CASSPGYTEAFF.

The CDR3 bases are TGTGCCAGCAGCTCGCGAGCAGGGGAAAAACTGTTTTTT. Its translation: CASSSRAGEKLFF. This rearrangement joins TRBV7-9 to TRBJ1-4; a weak D match, TRBD1 (5 bases). This CDR3 contains 13 residues. V lost 4 bases and J 8 bases, leaving 11 bases between the germline ends. Germline V gives CDR1 SEHNR, CDR2 FQNEAQ (reference sequence). Based on the CDR3 plus reference TRBV7-9 and TRBJ1-4, the full variable domain is DTGVSQNPRHKITKRGQNVTFRCDPISEHNRLYWYRQTLGQGPEFLTYFQNEAQLEKSRLLSDRFSAERPKGSFSTLEIQRTEQGDSAMYLCASSSRAGEKLFFGSGTQLSVL.

V gene TRBV27 combines with J gene TRBJ1-1; a weak D match, TRBD1 (6 bases). The germline CDR1 and CDR2 sequences are MNHEY and SMNVEV (reference sequence). There are 14 residues in the CDR3. With 3 bases removed from V and 7 bases from J, the gap between germline ends came to 15 bases. CDR3 DNA: TGTGCCAGCAGTTTGGGCGGGGGGGGCGTTGAAGCTTTCTTT. Translating gives CASSLGGGGVEAFF.

The genes are TRBV27 and TRBJ2-7; the match to TRBD2 covers 7 bases. This CDR3 spans 16 amino acids. The V and J ends lost 6 bases and 7 bases, in that order; junction bases with no gene match: 18. CDR1 and CDR2 (germline): MNHEY, SMNVEV (reference sequence). The CDR3 loop reads CASSLGMGDYLGEQYF. The CDR3 DNA reads TGTGCCAGCAGCCTGGGGATGGGGGACTATTTGGGGGAGCAGTACTTC.

This sequence joins TRBV19 and TRBJ2-3; the D gene is possibly TRBD2 (5 bases). The CDR3 is made up of 14 amino acids. Trimming cost V 4 bases and J 8 bases, with 16 bases left between them. Germline values: CDR1 LNHDA, CDR2 SQIVND (reference sequence). CDR3 bases: TGTGCCAGTAGTAATGAGCCGGGGAGAGGTACGCAGTATTTT. Its protein product is CASSNEPGRGTQYF.

This clone has a single count. The gene calls are TRBV13 and TRBJ2-1; the D gene is possibly TRBD2 (7 bases). CDR1 is PRHDT and CDR2 is FYEKMQ in the germline V gene (reference sequence). The length of the CDR3 is 16 residues. The V and J ends lost 5 bases and 4 bases respectively, with 18 bases between them. The CDR3 reads CASSEWRGPKYNEQFF. The CDR3 DNA reads as TGTGCCAGCAGCGAATGGCGGGGGCCCAAATACAATGAGCAGTTCTTC. The full variable domain, rest sourced from reference TRBV13 and TRBJ2-1, is AAGVIQSPRHLIKEKRETATLKCYPIPRHDTVYWYQQGPGQDPQFLISFYEKMQSDKGSIPDRFSAQQFSDYHSELNMSSLELGDSALYFCASSEWRGPKYNEQFFGPGTRLTVL.

The chain uses TRBV10-3 and TRBJ1-1; D perhaps matches TRBD1 (5 bases). Germline CDR1 and CDR2: ENHRY and SYGVKD. This CDR3 spans 14 amino acids. V lost 10 bases to trimming and J lost 1 base, with 16 bases between them. The CDR3 bases are TGTGCCACGCGCCGGGGGGGTACGAACACTGAAGCTTTCTTT. Protein sequence: CATRRGGTNTEAFF.

This chain joins TRBV7-9 and TRBJ2-2, with 10 bases aligning to TRBD1. The V segment lost 10 bases and the J segment 5 bases; nucleotides outside the gene matches: 16. The germline V gene has CDR1 SEHNR and CDR2 FQNEAQ (reference sequence). CDR3 length: 17 residues. The CDR3 coding sequence is TGTGCCATCTCCCCGACAGGGACAGGGGAACTTACCGGGGAGCTGTTTTTT. Translated, it gives CAISPTGTGELTGELFF.

This clone was detected a few times. This chain connects TRBV19 to TRBJ1-4; D remains unclear. The CDR3 extends over 13 amino acids. V was clipped by 9 bases and J by 0 bases, with 8 bases between them. Germline V gives CDR1 LNHDA, CDR2 SQIVND (reference sequence). CDR3 sequence: CASVPATNEKLFF. The CDR3, as DNA: TGTGCCAGCGTCCCCGCAACTAATGAAAAACTGTTTTTT. The full variable domain, in which reference TRBV19 and TRBJ1-4 provide the parts outside the CDR3, is DGGITQSPKYLFRKEGQNVTLSCEQNLNHDAMYWYRQDPGQGLRLIYYSQIVNDFQKGDIAEGYSVSREKKESFPLTVTSAQKNPTAFYLCASVPATNEKLFFGSGTQLSVL.

The rearrangement uses TRBV6-2 or TRBV6-3 and TRBJ2-2, with 9 bases matching TRBD2. V shed 4 bases and J 3 bases; nucleotides not matched to a gene: 3. Per germline, CDR1 MNHEY and CDR2 SVGEGT. This CDR3 region has 15 residues. The CDR3 loop is CASSFSGSYTGELFF. The DNA of the CDR3 is TGTGCCAGCAGTTTTAGCGGGAGTTACACCGGGGAGCTGTTTTTT.

The J gene is TRBJ1-3, the V gene TRBV2; TRBD1 aligns across 9 bases. The length of the CDR3 is 14 residues. Germline lookup yields CDR1 SNHLY and CDR2 FYNNEI. Trimming cost V 9 bases and J 3 bases; bases outside gene matches: 6. DNA for the CDR3: TGTGCCAGTTTACGACAGGGGGTTGGAAACACCATATATTTT. Translation: CASLRQGVGNTIYF.

The V and J genes are TRBV10-3 and TRBJ1-2; D possibly corresponds to TRBD1 (6 bases). V was pared by 2 bases and J by 6 bases, with 10 bases between. The CDR3 is 13 amino acids. The germline V gene encodes CDR1 ENHRY and CDR2 SYGVKD. CDR3 amino acids: CAISERGGDGYTF. As DNA, the CDR3 is TGTGCCATCAGTGAGAGAGGGGGAGATGGCTACACCTTC.

This clone appeared a single time. The chain uses TRBV11-2 and TRBJ2-2; 7 nucleotides align to TRBD1. V was clipped by 5 bases and J by 1 base; unmatched bases: 7. Germline V CDR1 and CDR2: SGHAT, FQNNGV. The CDR3 sequence is 16 residues long. CDR3 amino acids: CASSRPRTGNTGELFF. CDR3 nucleotide sequence: TGTGCCAGCAGCCGCCCAAGGACAGGGAACACCGGGGAGCTGTTTTTT.

The rearrangement joins TRBV24-1 to TRBJ2-7; 15 bases align to TRBD2. This CDR3 is built from 18 residues. Germline V gene lookup returns CDR1 KGHDR and CDR2 SFDVKD. The V gene end was trimmed by 7 bases and the J gene end by 2 bases; junction bases not matched to a gene: 11. CDR3: CATSGPGLAGGWTYEQYF. The CDR3 nucleotides are TGTGCCACCAGCGGCCCGGGACTAGCGGGGGGATGGACCTACGAGCAGTACTTC.

The J gene is TRBJ1-2, the V gene TRBV10-2; 9 bases map to TRBD1. Germline CDR1 and CDR2: WSHSY and SAAADI. The CDR3 is 13 residues long. The ends lost 8 bases at V and 8 bases at J; junction bases unmatched: 9. Written as DNA, the CDR3 is TGCGCCAGCGGCCGGGACAGGGACAGCGGCTACACCTTC. Residues: CASGRDRDSGYTF.

The genes are TRBV9 and TRBJ2-3, with D possibly TRBD1 on 6 matching bases. The germline V and J ends were trimmed by 0 bases and 2 bases, with 10 bases remaining between them. The germline V gene has CDR1 SGDLS and CDR2 YYNGEE. The CDR3 is 15 residues long. The CDR3 coding sequence is TGTGCCAGCAGCGTAGGCACAGGGATCACAGATACGCAGTATTTT. Protein sequence: CASSVGTGITDTQYF.

This rearrangement joins TRBV5-1 to TRBJ1-2, with 7 bases identical to TRBD1. CDR1 is SGHRS, CDR2 YFSETQ, per germline. The CDR3 runs 14 residues. Trimming took 4 bases from V and 2 from J; bases not matched to a gene: 5. The CDR3 region has the DNA TGCGCCAGCAGCATACAGGGGTTGAACTATGGCTACACCTTC. It codes for CASSIQGLNYGYTF.

This chain connects TRBV19 to TRBJ2-5; 11 positions agree with TRBD2. Looked up from germline, CDR1 is LNHDA and CDR2 is SQIVND (reference sequence). The CDR3 length is 16 residues. Germline trimming cut 3 bases from V and 1 base from J; bases unmatched to any gene: 4. The CDR3 DNA is TGTGCCAGTAGTATTAGAACTAGCGGGAGCCAAGAGACCCAGTACTTC. Protein: CASSIRTSGSQETQYF.